A selection of T cell receptor beta chains follows, all from one sample in a study of tumor-infiltrating lymphocytes in primary liver carcinoma. TCRdb redid the calling of the multiplex PCR reads with MiXCR, one entry per CDR3 protein. The table includes about 350,000 distinct CDR3 sequences, around three fifths detected once. Sequenced material: peripheral blood. The receptors were sampled from a man between 35 and 55 years old with primary liver carcinoma and hepatitis B virus infection. The CDR3 runs from the conserved cysteine through the conserved F or W. D genes are given only for firm matches. Some rows have no size entry. The others give once, few or many, or a class for an expanded clone.

size	D	V	J	CDR3	DNA
once	-	TRBV5-1	TRBJ2-3	CTSSSELWTDTQYF	TGCACCAGCAGCTCGGAGCTGTGGACAGATACGCAGTATTTT
few	-	TRBV15	TRBJ2-3	CATSRERDYTDTQYF	TGTGCCACCAGCAGAGAGCGGGATTACACAGATACGCAGTATTTT
-	-	TRBV29-1	TRBJ2-5	CSVLPGLSYQETQYF	TGCAGCGTCCTCCCAGGGTTATCGTACCAAGAGACCCAGTACTTC
-	-	TRBV11-2	TRBJ2-6	CASTVDGGAHVLTF	TGTGCCAGTACAGTGGATGGCGGGGCCCACGTCCTGACTTTC
few	-	TRBV5-4	TRBJ2-3	CASSLNAADTQYF	TGTGCCAGCAGCTTGAATGCTGCAGATACGCAGTATTTT
-	-	TRBV6-6	TRBJ1-5	CASSSQANQPQHF	TGTGCCAGCAGTTCACAAGCAAATCAGCCCCAGCATTTT
-	-	TRBV14	TRBJ2-3	CASRQDVADTQYF	TGTGCCAGCAGACAAGATGTGGCAGATACACAGTATTTT
-	TRBD1	TRBV4-1	TRBJ2-7	CASSQYDRVGVEQYF	TGCGCCAGCAGCCAATATGACAGGGTCGGGGTAGAGCAGTACTTC
many	-	TRBV30	TRBJ2-3	CAWSGDITDTQYF	TGTGCCTGGAGCGGGGACATCACAGATACGCAGTATTTT
-	TRBD2	TRBV11-2	TRBJ2-5	CASSPIGLAGIETQYF	TGTGCCAGCAGCCCGATCGGACTAGCGGGAATAGAGACCCAGTACTTC
few	TRBD2	TRBV7-9	TRBJ2-7	CATAWASGNEQYF	TGTGCCACCGCGTGGGCTAGCGGGAACGAGCAGTACTTC
-	TRBD2	TRBV4-3	TRBJ2-7	CASSQGSGSRYEQYF	TGCGCCAGCAGCCAGGGGAGCGGGAGTAGGTACGAGCAGTACTTC
-	TRBD2	TRBV4-3	TRBJ2-5	CASSPRGRAGVETQYF	TGCGCCAGCAGCCCTCGTGGGCGAGCGGGAGTCGAGACCCAGTACTTC
-	TRBD2	TRBV5-4	TRBJ2-7	CASSSGPGLAEYEQYF	TGTGCCAGCAGCTCTGGCCCGGGACTAGCGGAGTACGAGCAGTACTTC
once	-	TRBV6-1	TRBJ1-2	CASNYLGDNGYTF	TGTGCCAGCAACTACCTAGGGGACAATGGCTACACCTTC
few	-	TRBV5-1	TRBJ2-3	CASSLDDLPTDTQYF	TGCGCCAGCAGCTTGGACGACTTACCCACAGATACGCAGTATTTT
-	-	TRBV7-9	TRBJ1-1	CASSYSNTEALF	TGTGCCAGCAGCTACAGCAACACTGAAGCTCTCTTT
many	TRBD2	TRBV11-2	TRBJ2-1	CASSLGTSGFRYNEQFF	TGTGCCAGCAGCTTAGGGACTAGCGGGTTTCGATACAATGAGCAGTTCTTC
-	-	TRBV11-2	TRBJ2-1	CASSLGGPSSDQFF	TGTGCCAGCAGCTTAGGGGGACCTAGCAGTGACCAGTTCTTC
many	TRBD1	TRBV12-3/TRBV12-4	TRBJ1-4	CASRTGTAEKLFF	TGTGCCAGCAGAACCGGGACAGCCGAAAAACTGTTTTTT
many	TRBD2	TRBV12-3/TRBV12-4	TRBJ2-3	CASTPGTSGRAGDTDTQYF	TGTGCCAGCACTCCCGGGACTAGCGGGAGGGCCGGGGACACAGATACGCAGTATTTT
many	-	TRBV6-2/TRBV6-3	TRBJ2-1	CASQGQGSSYNEQFF	TGTGCCAGCCAGGGGCAGGGGAGCTCCTACAATGAGCAGTTCTTC